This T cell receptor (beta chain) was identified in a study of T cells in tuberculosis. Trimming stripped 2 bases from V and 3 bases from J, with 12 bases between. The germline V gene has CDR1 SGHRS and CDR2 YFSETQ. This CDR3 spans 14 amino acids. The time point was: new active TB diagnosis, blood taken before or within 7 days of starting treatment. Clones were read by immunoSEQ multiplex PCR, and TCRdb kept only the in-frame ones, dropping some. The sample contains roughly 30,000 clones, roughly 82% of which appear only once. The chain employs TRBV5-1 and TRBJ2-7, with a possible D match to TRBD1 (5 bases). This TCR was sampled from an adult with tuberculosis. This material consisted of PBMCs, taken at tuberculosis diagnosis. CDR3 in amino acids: CASSLAGKGYEQYF. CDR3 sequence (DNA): TGCGCCAGCAGCTTAGCAGGGAAAGGCTACGAGCAGTACTTC.